Listed below are T cell receptor beta chains from one sample, sequenced in a study of blood T cell repertoires in COVID-19. The assay was immunoSEQ multiplex PCR, and TCRdb's table has in-frame clones only and misses some. The data contain roughly 280,000 clones, approximately 86% of them seen just once; the ten biggest clones take up roughly 5.6%. The sequenced sample consisted of peripheral blood. Receptor source: a woman aged 55 to 70 with COVID-19, enrolled during active disease. The CDR3 runs from the conserved cysteine through the conserved F or W. Each record gives: D gene, V gene, J gene, clone size, CDR3 DNA, CDR3 protein. A D gene is named only where the DNA matches it firmly. Size tells how often a clone was seen (once, few, many) or the class of an expanded clone, and some rows leave it out.

.	TRBV4-3	TRBJ1-3	.	TGCGCCAGCAGCCAAGATTGGAGGGCTGTTGGAAACACCATATATTTT	CASSQDWRAVGNTIYF
TRBD1	TRBV2	TRBJ1-2	.	TGTGCCAGCAGTGAAGTAAAAGGGGGCGGCTACACCTTC	CASSEVKGGGYTF
TRBD1	TRBV11-3	TRBJ2-7	.	TGTGCCAGCAGCTTAGGTGGGACAGGGGACTACGAGCAGTACTTC	CASSLGGTGDYEQYF
.	TRBV28	TRBJ1-4	many	TGTGCCAGCACATTCCGGACAGCAGGGAATGAAAAACTGTTTTTT	CASTFRTAGNEKLFF
.	TRBV29-1	TRBJ1-2	once	TGCAGCGTCGATATACAGGGAAGCGGAGGCTACACCTTC	CSVDIQGSGGYTF
TRBD2	TRBV23-1	TRBJ2-1	once	TGCGCCAGCAGTTATAGCGGGGGGCCCTACAATGAGCAGTTCTTC	CASSYSGGPYNEQFF
.	TRBV3-1/TRBV3-2	TRBJ1-1	.	TGTGCCAGCAAACAGACAGTGTTGAACACTGAAGCTTTCTTT	CASKQTVLNTEAFF
.	TRBV7-6	TRBJ1-4	once	TGTGCCAGCAGCCCCTCGGAAAAACTGTTTTTT	CASSPSEKLFF
.	TRBV20-1	TRBJ2-1	.	TGCAGTGCTAGTAGACAGGACAGTCGCGATGAGCAGTTCTTC	CSASRQDSRDEQFF
.	TRBV27	TRBJ1-2	.	TGTGCCAGCAGACCGACAGGCGGTCATGGCTACACCTTC	CASRPTGGHGYTF
.	TRBV18	TRBJ2-1	.	TGTGCCAGCTCCCAACTTCACAATGAGCAGTTCTTC	CASSQLHNEQFF
TRBD2	TRBV6-2/TRBV6-3	TRBJ2-7	.	TGTGCCAGCAGTTACGGCGACCCTAGCGGGAGATCCGAGCAGTACTTC	CASSYGDPSGRSEQYF
TRBD1	TRBV27	TRBJ1-5	.	TGTGCCAGCAGTTTAACGGACAGGACCCATCCGTATAGCAATCAGCCCCAGCATTTT	CASSLTDRTHPYSNQPQHF
TRBD1	TRBV29-1	TRBJ1-2	.	TGCAGCGTGGGGACAGAAGGCTACACCTTC	CSVGTEGYTF
TRBD1	TRBV6-1	TRBJ1-1	.	TGTGCCAGCAGTGAAGCGCTTCGACAGGGAGGTAGCACTGAAGCTTTCTTT	CASSEALRQGGSTEAFF
.	TRBV3-1/TRBV3-2	TRBJ2-7	.	TGTGCCAGCAGCCCCCGGACGGGGAGCTCCTACGAGCAGTACTTC	CASSPRTGSSYEQYF
.	TRBV19	TRBJ2-2	.	TGTGCCAGTAGTAAGATCGGGAGTGACACCGGGGAGCTGTTTTTT	CASSKIGSDTGELFF
TRBD2	TRBV7-3	TRBJ2-2	.	TGTGCCAGCAGCCGGGGACTAGCGGGAGGTCGGACCGGGGAGCTGTTTTTT	CASSRGLAGGRTGELFF
.	TRBV20-1	TRBJ2-3	.	TGCAGTGCTAGGGGCGGGAATACGCAGTATTTT	CSARGGNTQYF
.	TRBV28	TRBJ1-3	.	TGTGCCAGCAGTTTACAGGTCGGTCCCTCTGGAAACACCATATATTTT	CASSLQVGPSGNTIYF
.	TRBV7-9	TRBJ1-4	few	TGTGCCAGCAGCTTATCTAGGAGGAATAATGAAAAACTGTTTTTT	CASSLSRRNNEKLFF
TRBD1	TRBV5-1	TRBJ2-5	.	TGCGCCAGCAGCAGGTGGACAGGGGGAGAGACCCAGTACTTC	CASSRWTGGETQYF
TRBD1	TRBV19	TRBJ2-7	.	TGTGCCAGTAGGATGGGACAGGGTACCTACGAGCAGTACTTC	CASRMGQGTYEQYF
TRBD1	TRBV5-1	TRBJ2-7	.	TGCGCCAGCAGCTTTTTAACCTTTCGGGACAGGGTCACCGAGCAGTACTTC	CASSFLTFRDRVTEQYF
TRBD1	TRBV27	TRBJ2-3	.	TGTGCCAGCAGTCTTGGGACAGGGAGCACAGATACGCAGTATTTT	CASSLGTGSTDTQYF
TRBD2	TRBV7-9	TRBJ2-2	.	TGTGCCAGCAGCTTAGAAATGCTAGCGGGGAGCACCGGGGAGCTGTTTTTT	CASSLEMLAGSTGELFF
TRBD2	TRBV7-8	TRBJ2-7	.	TGTGCCAGCAGCTTCTTAGCGGGAGGGCCGTCCTCTAACTACGAGCAGTACTTC	CASSFLAGGPSSNYEQYF
TRBD2	TRBV5-1	TRBJ2-1	.	TGCGCCAGCAGCTCAATGGGACTAGCGGGTTACAATGAGCAGTTCTTC	CASSSMGLAGYNEQFF
.	TRBV30	TRBJ2-7	.	TGTGCCTGGAGTCTTCCCGGGACTGCGATGTGGGAGCAGTACTTC	CAWSLPGTAMWEQYF
TRBD2	TRBV5-4	TRBJ2-2	.	TGTGCCAGCAGCACAATAGCGGGACTGGCGAACACCGGGGAGCTGTTTTTT	CASSTIAGLANTGELFF
TRBD1	TRBV19	TRBJ2-1	once	TGTGCCAGTCGATATAACTCGCGGGACAGGGTAACGGGTGAGCAGTTCTTC	CASRYNSRDRVTGEQFF
.	TRBV9	TRBJ1-2	.	TGTGCCAGCAGCGTAGCCCCTGGGGCTGCCGATGGCTATGGCTACACCTTC	CASSVAPGAADGYGYTF
TRBD1	TRBV19	TRBJ2-1	.	TGTGCCAGTATGGGGGGACAGGGAATTTCCCATGAGCAGTTCTTC	CASMGGQGISHEQFF
TRBD1	TRBV9	TRBJ1-2	.	TGTGCCAGCAGCGTGGGGGACAGGGGCCGCTATGGCTACACCTTC	CASSVGDRGRYGYTF
.	TRBV30	TRBJ2-1	.	TGTGCCTGGAGTGTACGGGCGGGGTCCCCCTACAATGAGCAGTTCTTC	CAWSVRAGSPYNEQFF
.	TRBV29-1	TRBJ1-1	.	TGCAGCGTTGAAGACCAGGGCGGCCGAACTGAAGCTTTCTTT	CSVEDQGGRTEAFF
TRBD2	TRBV5-1	TRBJ2-1	.	TGCGCCAGCAGCTTGGTGGGACTAGCGGGACCCTACAATGAGCAGTTCTTC	CASSLVGLAGPYNEQFF
TRBD2	TRBV11-2	TRBJ2-3	.	TGTGCCAGCAGCTTCGCGGGGGGCACAGATACGCAGTATTTT	CASSFAGGTDTQYF
TRBD1	TRBV30	TRBJ1-1	.	TGTGCCTGGACAAAGACAGGGTCGGGCACTGAAGCTTTCTTT	CAWTKTGSGTEAFF
TRBD1	TRBV5-4	TRBJ1-6	.	TGTGCCAGCAGCTTGGGGACAGGGGGCATCCCCTCCTATAATTCACCCCTCCACTTT	CASSLGTGGIPSYNSPLHF
.	TRBV4-1	TRBJ2-4	.	TGCGCCAGCAGCCAAGATACACGAGGGGGTGGGAACATTCAGTACTTC	CASSQDTRGGGNIQYF
TRBD1	TRBV5-5	TRBJ2-2	.	TGTGCCAGCAGCCTGCGGACAGGGGACCATGGGGAGCTGTTTTTT	CASSLRTGDHGELFF
.	TRBV2	TRBJ1-1	.	TGTGCCAGCAGTGAAACGGGGAACACTGAAGCTTTCTTT	CASSETGNTEAFF
TRBD1	TRBV2	TRBJ1-5	.	TGTGCCAGCAGTCCCGACAGGGTCGGGAATCAGCCCCAGCATTTT	CASSPDRVGNQPQHF
TRBD1	TRBV14	TRBJ1-1	.	TGTGCCAGCAGCCACCCTCGGACAGGGCTGAGCACTGAAGCTTTCTTT	CASSHPRTGLSTEAFF
TRBD1	TRBV30	TRBJ2-7	.	TGTGCCTGGAGTGCAGACAGGGTAAACTACGAGCAGTACTTC	CAWSADRVNYEQYF
TRBD2	TRBV10-2	TRBJ2-1	.	TGCGCCAGCAGCGCAAGAGCGGGACTAGCGGGAGCCCCCTACAATGAGCAGTTCTTC	CASSARAGLAGAPYNEQFF
TRBD1	TRBV27	TRBJ1-2	.	TGTGCCAGCAGTCTGACAGGGGGCGCGAACTATGGCTACACCTTC	CASSLTGGANYGYTF
.	TRBV7-8	TRBJ1-3	.	TGTGCCAGCAGCCGCCCTGGGGCAGAAGGAAACACCATATATTTT	CASSRPGAEGNTIYF
TRBD2	TRBV7-2	TRBJ2-1	.	TGTGCCAGCAGCTTGGAGGCGCGGGGGGCCTACAATGAGCAGTTCTTC	CASSLEARGAYNEQFF
TRBD2	TRBV25-1	TRBJ2-1	.	TGTGCCAGCAGTGATTTGGCTAGCGGGAGGGCCTCCTACAATGAGCAGTTCTTC	CASSDLASGRASYNEQFF
TRBD1	TRBV15	TRBJ1-2	.	TGTGCCACCAGCAGAGGGGGACAGAACTATGGCTACACCTTC	CATSRGGQNYGYTF